The clone carrying this TCR beta chain was recorded at least ten times. The antigen is unknown. TCRdb re-derived calls from the 5' RACE reads in MiXCR, one entry per CDR3 protein. The sample records some 39,000 distinct CDR3 sequences, 6% to 8.5% being singletons. This sample was included in a study of early T cells in non-severe SARS-CoV-2 infection. CDR3 length: 15 amino acids. Germline V lookup: CDR1 LGHNA, CDR2 YNFKEQ. Deletions cut 4 bases from V and 6 bases from J, with 15 bases between. Whole-study results and caveats: VDJdb matching skewed toward anti-spike CD8 responses, missing private and CD4 specificities.

Sequencing input: whole blood. The chain uses TRBV4-2 and TRBJ2-2; a weak D match, TRBD1 (6 bases). The sequence derives from an adult who was a healthcare worker with PCR-confirmed SARS-CoV-2 infection or an uninfected control (not recorded which). The CDR3 spells CASSRQAGESGELFF. The CDR3 DNA reads as TGTGCCAGCAGCCGACAGGCAGGGGAGTCCGGGGAGCTGTTTTTT.